The clone carrying this T cell receptor (beta chain) was observed many times. V was clipped by 3 bases and J by 0 bases; unmatched bases: 7. Germline CDR1 reads MGHRA; CDR2 reads YSYEKL. The CDR3 runs to 16 residues. TCRdb recomputed calls from the RT-PCR reads with MiXCR, one row per CDR3 protein. The sample contains 15,000 to 20,000 distinct CDR3 sequences, 4.5% to 6% of which appear only once. This record comes from a study of patients and donors after allogeneic stem cell transplantation. The chain combines TRBV4-1 with TRBJ1-2, with 7 bases matching TRBD1. This sequence originates from a human donor who was either an allogeneic HSCT recipient or a stem cell or donor lymphocyte infusion donor (not recorded which). It is not recorded whose cells these are; they may come from a transplant donor. Sequencing input: blood, either unsorted or a sorted T cell fraction (not recorded which). The DNA for the CDR3 is TGCGCCAGCAGCCATCCCGGGACAGACTCTAACTATGGCTACACCTTC. Protein sequence: CASSHPGTDSNYGYTF.